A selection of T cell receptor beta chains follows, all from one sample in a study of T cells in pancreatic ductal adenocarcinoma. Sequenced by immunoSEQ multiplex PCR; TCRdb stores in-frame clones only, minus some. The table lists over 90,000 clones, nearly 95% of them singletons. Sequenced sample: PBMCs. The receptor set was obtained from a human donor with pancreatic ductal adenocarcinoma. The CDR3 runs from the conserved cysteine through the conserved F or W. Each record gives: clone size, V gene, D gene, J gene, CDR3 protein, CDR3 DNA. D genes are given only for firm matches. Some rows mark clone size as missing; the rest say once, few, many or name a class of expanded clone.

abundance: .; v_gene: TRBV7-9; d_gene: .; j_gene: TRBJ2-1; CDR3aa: CASSPMSGTLYNEQFF; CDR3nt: TGTGCCAGCAGCCCGATGAGCGGAACTCTATACAATGAGCAGTTCTTC
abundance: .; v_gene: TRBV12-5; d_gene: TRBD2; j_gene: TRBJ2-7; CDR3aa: CASARPTSGSYEQYF; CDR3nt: TGTGCTAGTGCCCGACCGACTAGCGGGAGTTACGAGCAGTACTTC
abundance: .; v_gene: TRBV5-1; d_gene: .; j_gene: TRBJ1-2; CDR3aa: CASSLALGANYGYTF; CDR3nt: TGCGCCAGCAGCTTGGCTCTAGGGGCTAACTATGGCTACACCTTC
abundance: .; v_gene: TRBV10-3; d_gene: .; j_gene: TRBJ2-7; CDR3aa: CAISLNSFTYEQYF; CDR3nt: TGTGCCATCAGCCTCAACTCCTTCACCTACGAGCAGTACTTC
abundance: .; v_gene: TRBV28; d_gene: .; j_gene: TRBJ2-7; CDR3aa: CASSSPGYEQYF; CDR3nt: TGTGCCAGCAGTTCCCCAGGTTACGAGCAGTACTTC
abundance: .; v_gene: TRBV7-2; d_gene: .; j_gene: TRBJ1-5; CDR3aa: CASSLELLNQPQHF; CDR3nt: TGTGCCAGCAGCTTAGAGCTCCTCAATCAGCCCCAGCATTTT
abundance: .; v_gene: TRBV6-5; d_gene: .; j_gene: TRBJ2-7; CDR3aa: CASSLVQGKHEQYF; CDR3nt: TGTGCCAGCAGTTTGGTCCAGGGGAAGCACGAGCAGTACTTC
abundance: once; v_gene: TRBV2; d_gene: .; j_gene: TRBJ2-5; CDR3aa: CASSEADRETQYF; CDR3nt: TGTGCCAGCAGTGAAGCCGACAGGGAGACCCAGTACTTC
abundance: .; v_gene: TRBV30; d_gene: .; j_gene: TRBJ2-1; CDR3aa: CAWSIEAAYNEQFF; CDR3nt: TGTGCCTGGAGCATAGAAGCCGCCTACAATGAGCAGTTCTTC
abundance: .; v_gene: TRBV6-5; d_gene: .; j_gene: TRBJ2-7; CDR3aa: CASRVGWQTSYEQYF; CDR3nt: TGTGCCAGCAGGGTTGGCTGGCAAACCTCCTACGAGCAGTACTTC
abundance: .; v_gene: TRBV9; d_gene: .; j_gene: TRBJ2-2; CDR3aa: CASSSTGGELFF; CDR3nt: TGTGCCAGCAGTTCAACGGGGGGGGAGCTGTTTTTT
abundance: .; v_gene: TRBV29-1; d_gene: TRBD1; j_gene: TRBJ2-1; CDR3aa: CSLRTGLYNEQFF; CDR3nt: TGCAGCCTTAGGACAGGGCTCTACAATGAGCAGTTCTTC
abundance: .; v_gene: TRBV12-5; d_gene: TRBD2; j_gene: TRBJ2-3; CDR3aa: CASGFSGRAIFTDTQYF; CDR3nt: TGTGCTAGTGGTTTCTCCGGGAGGGCCATCTTTACAGATACGCAGTATTTT
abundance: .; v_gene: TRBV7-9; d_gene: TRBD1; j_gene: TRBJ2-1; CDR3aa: CASSLAGQGSYNEQFF; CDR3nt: TGTGCCAGCAGCTTAGCGGGACAGGGTTCCTACAATGAGCAGTTCTTC
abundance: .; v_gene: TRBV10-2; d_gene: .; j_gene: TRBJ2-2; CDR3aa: CASRRLGQHQRTGELFF; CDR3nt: TGCGCCAGCAGAAGGCTCGGACAGCACCAACGAACCGGGGAGCTGTTTTTT
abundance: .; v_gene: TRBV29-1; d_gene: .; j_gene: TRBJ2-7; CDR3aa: CSVLTGDLAGLQLGEQYF; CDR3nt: TGCAGCGTTCTGACAGGGGACCTAGCGGGGCTCCAACTGGGGGAGCAGTACTTC
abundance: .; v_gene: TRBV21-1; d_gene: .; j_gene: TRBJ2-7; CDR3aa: CASSKAPPAGGSSYEQYF; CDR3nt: TGTGCCAGCAGCAAAGCCCCCCCAGCGGGGGGAAGCTCCTACGAGCAGTACTTC